Ten or more counts support the clone carrying this T cell receptor beta chain. Its antigen remains unknown. Per germline, CDR1 SGHTA and CDR2 FQGNSA. Trimming cost V 0 bases and J 3 bases, with 8 bases left between them. The CDR3 loop spans 14 amino acids. TCRdb re-called the 5' RACE reads with MiXCR, one entry per CDR3 protein. Here the sample spans 380,000 or so distinct CDR3 sequences, roughly 13% being singletons. This specimen belongs to a study of T-cell memory formation after mild COVID-19. Study-level information: TCR clusters mostly belonged to single donors. Study results and caveats: Whereas later expanders leaned CD4+, clones contracting day 15 to 85 showed a balanced CD4/CD8 makeup.

The sequencing sample was made of PBMCs or a T cell subset sorted from them (not recorded which). This sequence originates from a man aged 18-30 years who had mild COVID-19 (a few samples of this study predate the infection). Cell type and time point are not known. This chain uses TRBV7-2 with TRBJ2-5; D perhaps matches TRBD2 (6 bases). CDR3 sequence reads: CASSLARLEETQYF. DNA for the CDR3: TGTGCCAGCAGCTTAGCCAGACTAGAAGAGACCCAGTACTTC.